The TCR beta chain described here comes from a study of T cells after yellow fever vaccination. TCRdb passed the 5' RACE reads through MiXCR, listing each CDR3 protein once. The sample has 500,000 to 650,000 distinct CDR3 sequences, around 12% seen once; the top ten hold around 14%. Between the trimmed V and J ends, which lost 5 bases and 5 bases, there was a span of 15 bases. The CDR3 loop spans 15 amino acids. Remarks on this clonotype: Its antigen is not known.

Regarding the study as a whole: The secondary response was weaker, and its peak arrived faster, on day 5 versus 15. Among primary-vaccination clones, most reappeared after the booster, at roughly 96% for CD4 and under 90% for CD8.

The receptor comes from a man aged 30 to 39 who received the YFV17D yellow fever vaccine. This specimen was PBMCs, taken on the day of the yellow fever booster vaccination. V usage is TRBV12-3 or TRBV12-4 and J usage is TRBJ2-2, with D tentatively TRBD1 or TRBD2 (5 bases each). CDR3 in amino acids: CASSRGRESTGELFF. CDR3 nucleotide sequence: TGTGCCAGCAGTAGGGGTCGGGAATCTACCGGGGAGCTGTTTTTT.